These 5 T cell receptor beta chains originate from one sample sequenced in a study of cytomegalovirus exposure and HLA in healthy donors. Researchers ran the PCR with 60 Vbeta and 13 Jbeta primers. Assay: immunoSEQ multiplex PCR; the TCRdb copy retains only in-frame clones and omits some. The table includes 100,000 to 150,000 clones, over 8% detected once. The source material was PBMCs. The receptors were gathered from a man aged 35 to 55 in good health and CMV-seronegative.

There are a few counts of this clone. The chain is built from TRBV18 and TRBJ2-1; 14 bases are a match to TRBD2. CDR3 length equals 16 residues. V lost 2 bases to trimming and J lost 5 bases; unmatched junction nucleotides: 2. Germline CDR1 is KGHSH and CDR2 is LQKENI. The CDR3 sequence: CASSPGLAGGHNEQFF. The CDR3 DNA follows: TGTGCCAGCTCACCAGGACTAGCGGGGGGCCACAATGAGCAGTTCTTC. The whole variable domain, filled in from reference TRBV18 and TRBJ2-1, reads NAGVMQNPRHLVRRRGQEARLRCSPMKGHSHVYWYRQLPEEGLKFMVYLQKENIIDESGMPKERFSAEFPKEGPSILRIQQVVRGDSAAYFCASSPGLAGGHNEQFFGPGTRLTVL.

This clone was recorded a few times. This rearrangement joins TRBV28 to TRBJ1-5; TRBD1 agrees at 9 bases. Germline trimming cut 0 bases from V and 7 bases from J; bases unmatched to any gene: 7. CDR1 and CDR2 from the germline V gene are MDHEN and SYDVKM. The CDR3 sequence is 16 residues long. Written as DNA, the CDR3 is TGTGCCAGCAGTTTATGGAAGACAGGGACAGGGCAGCCCCAGCATTTT. Amino acids: CASSLWKTGTGQPQHF.

V is TRBV4-1 and J is TRBJ2-7; TRBD1 is a possible D gene (6 bases). The germline V and J ends were trimmed by 1 base and 6 bases, with 10 bases remaining between them. Germline CDR1 reads MGHRA; CDR2 reads YSYEKL. The CDR3 loop spans 13 amino acids. The CDR3 sequence: CASSQVHRAEQYF. The CDR3 coding sequence is TGCGCCAGCAGCCAAGTTCACAGGGCCGAGCAGTACTTC.

The CDR3 spells CASSLRGAGGELFF. The CDR3 coding sequence is TGTGCCAGCAGCTTGCGGGGCGCGGGCGGGGAGCTGTTTTTT. The chain couples TRBV11-3 to TRBJ2-2, with D possibly TRBD2 on 6 matching bases. Trimming removed 3 bases at V and 7 bases at J, with 12 bases between. Germline V gene data show CDR1 as SGHNT and CDR2 as YENEEA. The CDR3 is made up of 14 amino acids. The whole variable domain, filled in from reference TRBV11-3 and TRBJ2-2, reads EAGVVQSPRYKIIEKKQPVAFWCNPISGHNTLYWYLQNLGQGPELLIRYENEEAVDDSQLPKDRFSAERLKGVDSTLKIQPAELGDSAVYLCASSLRGAGGELFFGEGSRLTVL.

The table lists this clone with a few counts. The chain combines TRBV10-3 with TRBJ1-2; D is possibly TRBD1 (5 bases). Germline V gene sequence: CDR1 ENHRY, CDR2 SYGVKD. V was shortened by 4 bases and J by 12 bases, with 21 bases between the two germline ends. This CDR3 contains 14 residues. The CDR3 bases are TGTGCCATCAGTGCGTCACAAACGGACATGGGTCACACCTTC. Its translation is CAISASQTDMGHTF.